This TCR beta chain was sequenced in a study of human T cells and chemical hapten exposure listed by TCRdb under 2021. Turning to the overall study: For sensitization, 2% DPC in acetone was applied to a roughly 2 cm by roughly 2 cm area of upper inner arm skin. Patients additionally received weekly therapeutic DPC doses to the scalp throughout the approximately 24-week study period. Patch testing was done on the upper back using Finn chambers containing 0.01% DPC, and results were scored after 6 days according to International Contact Dermatitis Research Group standards. Alopecia areata with under or over 50% scalp involvement, alopecia totalis and alopecia universalis were represented in the patient cohort, which was mostly female. Libraries were combined into a pool for sequencing, and differences in TCR yield between samples came mainly from small differences in library volumes within the pool. This study followed changes in the peripheral blood TCR repertoire in vivo during primary and secondary sensitization of alopecia patients to the hapten diphenylcyclopropenone (DPC). Blood samples were taken from patients before sensitization (week 0) and at 2, 6 and about 24 weeks after DPC sensitization. Some 29 alopecia patients gave blood for TCR sequencing at one to four time points (pre-sensitization, 2, 6 and 24 weeks).

Overall study results and their limits: The number of PT1 expanded TCRs positively correlated with patch test score, significant at thresholds 8, 16 and 32 but not 4. DPC sensitization did not change how many TCRs were above 1 in 1000 frequency, and no evidence was found of alterations in global repertoire structure. Repeated subsampling changed both the strength of the expansion versus patch-test correlation and the threshold at which that correlation became significant. Alopecia, a presumed autoimmune disease, was present in all patients, so the immune response of the patients might differ from that of healthy individuals. Expanded TCRs formed significantly more large CDR3 similarity clusters than pre-sensitization or healthy control sets, consistent with antigen-driven responses.

The CDR3 covers 16 residues, taking in both the cysteine and the phenylalanine. Only the CDR3 region is kept as DNA, spanning 48 bases read in frame from base 1. Per the germline V gene (reference sequence), DFQATT is the CDR1 and SNEGSKA is the CDR2. The V and J ends are trimmed by 6 bases and 0 bases, leaving 21 bases between them. Per the publication, the time point label means: patch test 1, 2 weeks after DPC sensitization. In the paper's terms, the treatment or condition label means: therapeutic diphenylcyclopropenone sensitization with weekly scalp DPC. Blood at each patch-test visit was drawn before the patch test was applied. Eligible patients were aged 18 to 70, diagnosed with alopecia, deemed suitable for DPC therapy, and excluded if pregnant. Total RNA was isolated from unfractionated whole blood collected in Tempus Blood RNA tubes. Library method: RACE. Sequencing instrument: NextSeq 500. During library preparation, unique molecular identifiers were attached to individual cDNA molecules so that TCRs could be counted in a quantitative, reproducible way. For every blood RNA sample, sequencing covered both the TCR alpha and TCR beta chains. For the original study's pipeline: Samples had a median of roughly 87,000 TCRs, with a range from about 20,000 to 690,600. The Decombinator software suite was used to annotate the V, J and CDR3 of the TCR reads. For PS versus PT1 abundance plots, all samples were subsampled to the same number of TCRs (28,000). Expanded TCRs were defined as absent before sensitization and observed at least eight times at the 2-week time point. TCRdb handled the public reads itself, with Q25 trimming in fastp and clone calling in MiXCR, and kept productive beta chains. One record per CDR3 amino acid sequence lists the most common genes and DNA. The authors' filters were not applied to this entry. Across this sample there are tens of thousands of distinct CDR3 sequences, with approximately 32% seen only once. The ten most abundant clones make up about 9% of the sample.

About this clonotype itself: There is no known antigen for this receptor. No much larger clonotype is one base removed from it; base qualities were not supplied.

The sequence was obtained from a man in his forties or fifties with alopecia areata. Some clones in this sample may be carry-over from other donors' samples. The starting material was whole blood, obtained in connection with sensitization to the hapten diphenylcyclopropenone (DPC). This chain is built from TRBV20-1 and TRBJ2-7; the D gene is perhaps TRBD1 or TRBD2, each of them matching over 6 bases. At the DNA level, the sequence is TGCAGTGCAGGAGATCCCGGAGGGGGGCCCTCCTACGAGCAGTACTTC. Translated, it reads CSAGDPGGGPSYEQYF.